What follows describes a single T cell receptor (beta chain). V dropped 4 bases and J dropped 3 bases, with 7 bases sitting between them. CDR1 and CDR2 (germline): SGHDT, YYEEEE. This CDR3 contains 12 residues. The data were obtained in a study of T cells in tumors after PD-1 blockade. Study-wide context: Daily vismodegib 150 mg continued in a subset of anti-PD-1-treated patients.

Sequenced by immunoSEQ multiplex PCR; TCRdb stores in-frame clones only, minus some. The data show about 20,000 clones, more than 65% seen once. This rearrangement joins TRBV5-6 to TRBJ1-2; D is unclear. Sequencing used PBMCs, obtained after anti-PD-1 therapy. This TCR came from a human donor with advanced basal cell or squamous cell carcinoma (not recorded which). CDR3 loop: CASSRPDYGYTF. The CDR3 DNA reads as TGTGCCAGCAGCAGGCCAGACTATGGCTACACCTTC.